The source of this T cell receptor (beta chain) is a study of T cells in Graves' hyperthyroidism and ophthalmopathy. Each 10 ml fresh peripheral blood draw supplied the PBMCs. This clonotype appeared many times. Its antigen is as yet unknown. Trimming left V 4 bases short and J 6 bases short, with 11 bases between. This CDR3 has 13 amino acids. In germline, CDR1 is LGHDT, CDR2 YNNKEL (reference sequence). Amplification of TCR beta CDR3 regions was performed using RNA transcripts as template. First-round RT-PCR with HTBI primers amplified the TCR CDR3 region. TCRdb processed the multiplex PCR reads anew with MiXCR; each CDR3 protein has one entry. The sample has fewer than 350,000 distinct CDR3 sequences, approximately 14% seen once. General observations from the study: Ophthalmopathy could be told apart from stable hyperthyroidism with a 13 V-J model. Appearing also in blood were most of the thyroid clonotypes expanded above 0.001.

This chain links TRBV3-1 with TRBJ2-3; a possible D gene is TRBD2 (5 bases). Sequencing was performed on blood. This receptor was obtained from a woman aged 50 to 60 with Graves' hyperthyroidism that later progressed to Graves' ophthalmopathy. DNA for the CDR3: TGTGCCAGCAGCCCCGGAGGTTCGGATACGCAGTATTTT. It encodes CASSPGGSDTQYF.